This TCR beta chain was identified in a study of brain metastases from non-small cell lung cancer. This CDR3 contains 16 residues. V shed 1 base and J 5 bases; nucleotides not matched to a gene: 7. Germline-derived CDR1 and CDR2 are SGHDN and FVKESK. Sequenced by immunoSEQ multiplex PCR; TCRdb stores in-frame clones only, minus some. The sample contains about 16,000 clones, around 86% of which appear only once. The V call is TRBV14, the J call TRBJ2-3; 9 bases are a match to TRBD2. This receptor was identified in a donor at least 40 years old with non-small cell lung cancer. Sequencing input: primary lung tumor tissue. The CDR3 nucleotides read TGTGCCAGCAGCCAAGGGGTCCCTAGCGGGGTAGATACGCAGTATTTT. As protein: CASSQGVPSGVDTQYF.